The next 3 T cell receptor beta chains were all read from a single sample in a study of shared clonotypes between healthy human individuals. Clones were read by immunoSEQ multiplex PCR, and TCRdb kept only the in-frame ones, dropping some. The data show over 2 million clones, about 95% seen once. Naive CD8 cells lacked CD45RO, underwent positive selection for CCR7 and left out terminally differentiated effector memory CD45RA+ cells. Material: naive CD8+ T cells sorted from blood. The receptors derive from a man younger than 30 in good health.

The chain couples TRBV2 to TRBJ2-7, with D tentatively TRBD1 (6 bases). The CDR3 runs to 12 residues. Germline V gene lookup returns CDR1 SNHLY and CDR2 FYNNEI. V lost 5 bases and J lost 4, with 9 bases in between. The CDR3 region is CASSPRGYEQYF. In DNA form, the CDR3 reads TGTGCCAGCAGTCCGAGGGGGTACGAGCAGTACTTC.

Concerning this clone itself: The sample contains more than one DNA sequence encoding this CDR3. The CDR3 here is CASSLGTSGETQYF. Here the CDR3 DNA reads TGTGCCAGCAGCTTGGGGACTAGCGGGGAGACCCAGTACTTC. This rearrangement joins TRBV5-6 to TRBJ2-5, with TRBD2 identical over 11 bases. The CDR3 spans 14 residues. Trimming at V came to 0 bases and at J to 5 bases, leaving 0 bases not matched to a gene. From germline, CDR1 is SGHDT and CDR2 YYEEEE.

The V gene is TRBV5-1, the J gene TRBJ2-3; 8 bases fit TRBD1. This CDR3 spans 15 amino acids. Per the germline V gene, CDR1 is SGHRS and CDR2 is YFSETQ. Losses at the gene ends were 0 bases for V and 5 bases for J; bases not matched to a gene: 5. The CDR3 is CASSLAVQGGDTQYF. CDR3 coding DNA: TGCGCCAGCAGCTTGGCCGTACAGGGGGGAGATACGCAGTATTTT.